These 12 T cell receptor beta chains were sequenced from one sample in a study of blood T cell repertoires in COVID-19. Assay used: immunoSEQ multiplex PCR; TCRdb lists only in-frame clones, some missing. The sample lists some 43,000 clones, roughly 89% seen once, with approximately 15% in the top ten. Sequencing input: peripheral blood. Receptors originate from a man in his sixties with active COVID-19.

The chain uses TRBV9 and TRBJ2-5, with 7 bases lining up with TRBD2. The V gene's germline CDR1 is SGDLS and CDR2 YYNGEE. J was trimmed by 2 bases and V by 0 bases; bases with no gene match: 4. The CDR3 totals 15 residues. CDR3 region: CASSVAGGRQETQYF. The CDR3 coding sequence is TGTGCCAGCAGCGTAGCGGGGGGACGTCAAGAGACCCAGTACTTC.

This chain uses TRBV13 with TRBJ1-2, with D tentatively TRBD1 (6 bases). CDR1 and CDR2 (germline): PRHDT, FYEKMQ (reference sequence). Trimming cost V 5 bases and J 8 bases, with 15 bases left between them. There are 13 residues in the CDR3. The CDR3 is CASSVLSGTGYTF. The CDR3 region has the DNA TGTGCCAGCAGCGTCCTTTCAGGGACAGGCTACACCTTC.

This chain links TRBV19 with TRBJ2-1; TRBD2 agrees at 11 bases. The CDR3 contains 15 residues. Germline loops: CDR1 LNHDA, CDR2 SQIVND (reference sequence). V was clipped by 3 bases and J by 9 bases; unmatched bases: 7. DNA of the CDR3: TGTGCCAGTAGTATTGTAGCGGGGGGGCCCCCTGAGCAGTTCTTC. It is translated as CASSIVAGGPPEQFF.

The CDR3 is CASSINTDTQYF. The CDR3 DNA follows: TGTGCCAGCAGCATTAACACAGATACGCAGTATTTT. The rearrangement links TRBV13 to TRBJ2-3; unclear D gene. CDR1 and CDR2 from the germline V gene are PRHDT and FYEKMQ (reference sequence). The CDR3 loop spans 12 amino acids. Trimming took 5 bases from V and 2 from J, leaving 5 bases between them.

This chain uses TRBV4-1 with TRBJ1-1; D perhaps matches TRBD1 (6 bases). The CDR3 length is 16 residues. V was shortened by 4 bases and J by 6 bases, with 21 bases between the two germline ends. Germline CDR1 is MGHRA and CDR2 is YSYEKL. As DNA, the CDR3 is TGCGCCAGCAGCCTTTCAGGACAGTCGGGTTGGGCTGAAGCTTTCTTT. This codes for CASSLSGQSGWAEAFF.

This chain connects TRBV5-1 to TRBJ1-2, with a weak D call TRBD1 (6 bases). Trimming removed 0 bases from V and 6 bases from J, with 15 bases in between. This CDR3 is 15 amino acids long. Germline CDR1 reads SGHRS; CDR2 reads YFSETQ. The CDR3 sequence: CASSLDPGQGNGYTF. CDR3 nucleotides: TGCGCCAGCAGCTTGGACCCGGGGCAGGGGAATGGCTACACCTTC.

CDR3: CASSVGDRGRPDTQYF. CDR3 DNA sequence: TGTGCCAGCAGCGTAGGGGACAGGGGGCGTCCAGATACGCAGTATTTT. V gene TRBV9 combines with J gene TRBJ2-3, with 12 nucleotides matching TRBD1. The CDR3 is made up of 16 amino acids. CDR1 SGDLS and CDR2 YYNGEE come from the germline V gene. V was pared by 0 bases and J by 4 bases, with 3 bases of the junction left unmatched.

The CDR3 is CAIAGGAAYEQYF. CDR3 nucleotides: TGTGCCATCGCTGGGGGGGCAGCGTACGAGCAGTACTTC. The chain joins TRBV10-3 to TRBJ2-7; TRBD2 might be the D (7 bases). The CDR3 is 13 amino acids. CDR1 and CDR2 (germline): ENHRY, SYGVKD. Trimming pared 8 bases from V and 4 bases from J, leaving 15 bases between.

The chain joins TRBV6-5 to TRBJ1-4; 7 bases fit TRBD1. The junction had 7 bases not matched to a gene; V was cut back by 6 bases and J by 3 bases. Germline lookup yields CDR1 MNHEY and CDR2 SVGAGI. This CDR3 region has 15 residues. CDR3 in amino acids: CASRETGSANEKLFF. CDR3 in DNA: TGTGCCAGCAGGGAGACAGGGTCGGCTAATGAAAAACTGTTTTTT.

There are a few counts of this clone. The V gene is TRBV21-1, the J gene TRBJ1-5; the table's D call, TRBD1, has no DNA check behind it. TRBV21-1 is noted as a pseudogene. The CDR3 spans 14 residues. The CDR3 loop reads CASSPQGGNQPQHF. CDR3 DNA sequence: TGTGCCAGCAGCCCTCAGGGTGGCAATCAGCCCCAGCATTTT.

J is TRBJ2-7 and V is TRBV27; TRBD2 matches 7 bases. Germline V CDR1 and CDR2: MNHEY, SMNVEV (reference sequence). The CDR3 is made up of 17 amino acids. J gave up 3 bases and V 6 bases, and 17 bases lay outside the gene matches. The CDR3 loop reads CASSPRYGGSDLYEQYF. The DNA for the CDR3 is TGTGCCAGCAGCCCCAGGTACGGGGGGTCGGATCTCTACGAGCAGTACTTC.

This chain joins TRBV5-6 and TRBJ1-2, with TRBD1 as a possible D gene (5 bases). Trimming stripped 2 bases from V and 0 bases from J, with 8 bases between. The CDR3 runs 14 residues. CDR1 SGHDT and CDR2 YYEEEE come from the germline V gene. This chain's CDR3 is CASSFGRANYGYTF. CDR3 DNA sequence: TGTGCCAGCAGCTTTGGCAGGGCTAACTATGGCTACACCTTC.